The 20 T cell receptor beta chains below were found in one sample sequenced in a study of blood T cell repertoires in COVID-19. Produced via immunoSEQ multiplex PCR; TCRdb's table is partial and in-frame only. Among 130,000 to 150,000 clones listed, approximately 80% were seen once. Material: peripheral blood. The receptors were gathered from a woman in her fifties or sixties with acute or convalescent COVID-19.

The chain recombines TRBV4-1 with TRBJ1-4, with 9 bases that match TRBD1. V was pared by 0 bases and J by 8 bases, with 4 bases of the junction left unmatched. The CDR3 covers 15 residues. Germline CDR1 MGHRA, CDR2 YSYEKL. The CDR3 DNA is TGCGCCAGCAGCCAAGATGGGGACAGGGACGAAAAACTGTTTTTT. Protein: CASSQDGDRDEKLFF.

This CDR3 reads CASSPGVPGLSGNTIYF. The CDR3 DNA reads as TGTGCCAGCTCACCAGGGGTACCGGGATTGTCTGGAAACACCATATATTTT. The genes are TRBV18 and TRBJ1-3; the D is unclear. CDR1 is KGHSH and CDR2 is LQKENI in the germline V gene. V was cut by 2 bases and J by 1 base, with 15 bases left in between. This CDR3 comprises 17 residues.

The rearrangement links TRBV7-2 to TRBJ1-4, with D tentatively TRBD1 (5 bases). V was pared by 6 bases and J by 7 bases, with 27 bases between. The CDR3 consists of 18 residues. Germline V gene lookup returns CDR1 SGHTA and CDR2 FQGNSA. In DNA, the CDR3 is TGTGCCAGCAGTTGGACCCGGGACTCTAGGACGGGGGGTGAAAAACTGTTTTTT. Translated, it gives CASSWTRDSRTGGEKLFF.

CDR3 protein: CAINPGTSGDPEQFF. Here the CDR3 DNA reads TGTGCCATCAACCCTGGGACTAGCGGGGATCCTGAGCAGTTCTTC. The gene calls are TRBV6-2 or TRBV6-3 and TRBJ2-1; 13 bases agree with TRBD2. Germline V gene sequence: CDR1 MNHEY, CDR2 SVGEGT. V gave up 10 bases and J gave up 9 bases; unmatched junction bases: 12. CDR3 length: 15 residues.

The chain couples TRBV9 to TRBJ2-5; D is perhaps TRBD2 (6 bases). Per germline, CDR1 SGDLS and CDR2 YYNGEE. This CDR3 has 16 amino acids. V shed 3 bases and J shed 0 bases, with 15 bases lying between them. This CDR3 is CASSARRLANQETQYF. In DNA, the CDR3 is TGTGCCAGCAGCGCCCGCCGCCTAGCGAACCAAGAGACCCAGTACTTC.

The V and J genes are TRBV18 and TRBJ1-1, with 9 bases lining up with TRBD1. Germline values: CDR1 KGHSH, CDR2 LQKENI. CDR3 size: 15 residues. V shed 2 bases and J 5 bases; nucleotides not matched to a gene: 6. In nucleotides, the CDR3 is TGTGCCAGCTCACCAGATTCAGGACAGGGGACTGAAGCTTTCTTT. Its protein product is CASSPDSGQGTEAFF.

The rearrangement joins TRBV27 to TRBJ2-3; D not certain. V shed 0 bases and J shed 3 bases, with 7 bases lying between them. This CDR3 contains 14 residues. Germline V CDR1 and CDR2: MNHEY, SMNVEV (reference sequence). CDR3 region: CASSLSRVTDTQYF. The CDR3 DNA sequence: TGTGCCAGCAGTTTATCTCGCGTAACAGATACGCAGTATTTT.

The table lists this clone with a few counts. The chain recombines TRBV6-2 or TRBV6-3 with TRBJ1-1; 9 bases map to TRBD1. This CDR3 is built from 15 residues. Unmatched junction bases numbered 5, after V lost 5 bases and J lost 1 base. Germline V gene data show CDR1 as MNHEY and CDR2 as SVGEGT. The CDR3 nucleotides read TGTGCCAGCAGTAAGAAGGGACAGGGGAACACTGAAGCTTTCTTT. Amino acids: CASSKKGQGNTEAFF.

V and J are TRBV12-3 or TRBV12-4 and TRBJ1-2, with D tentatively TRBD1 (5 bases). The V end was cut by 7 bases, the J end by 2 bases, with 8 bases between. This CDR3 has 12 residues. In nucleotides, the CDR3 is TGTGCCAGCATGGGGCAGAACTATGGCTACACCTTC. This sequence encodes CASMGQNYGYTF.

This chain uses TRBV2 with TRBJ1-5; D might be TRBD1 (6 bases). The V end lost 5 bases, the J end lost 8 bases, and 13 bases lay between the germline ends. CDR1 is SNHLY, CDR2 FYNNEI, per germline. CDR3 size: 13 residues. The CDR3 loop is CASSSGDREPQHF. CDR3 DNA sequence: TGTGCCAGCAGTTCAGGGGATAGGGAGCCCCAGCATTTT.

CDR3 nucleotide sequence: TGTGCCAGCACCACCGGACCAGGGACAGATACGCAGTATTTT. This codes for CASTTGPGTDTQYF. V gene TRBV7-3 combines with J gene TRBJ2-3; D is possibly TRBD1 (5 bases). This CDR3 spans 14 amino acids. Germline V CDR1 and CDR2: SGHTA, FQGTGA. The ends were cut back, 7 bases at V and 3 bases at J, with 14 bases in the middle.

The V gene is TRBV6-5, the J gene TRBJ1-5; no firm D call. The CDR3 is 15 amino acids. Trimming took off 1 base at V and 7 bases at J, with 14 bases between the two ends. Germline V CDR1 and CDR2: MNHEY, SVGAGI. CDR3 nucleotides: TGTGCCAGCAGTTACTTACGGGGAGAAGGGCAGCCCCAGCATTTT. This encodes CASSYLRGEGQPQHF.

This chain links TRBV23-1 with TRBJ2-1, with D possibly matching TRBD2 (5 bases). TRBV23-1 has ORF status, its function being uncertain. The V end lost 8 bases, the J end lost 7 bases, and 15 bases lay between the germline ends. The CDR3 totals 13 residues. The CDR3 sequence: CASLATLGNEQFF. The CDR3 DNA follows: TGCGCCAGCCTAGCAACTCTTGGGAATGAGCAGTTCTTC.

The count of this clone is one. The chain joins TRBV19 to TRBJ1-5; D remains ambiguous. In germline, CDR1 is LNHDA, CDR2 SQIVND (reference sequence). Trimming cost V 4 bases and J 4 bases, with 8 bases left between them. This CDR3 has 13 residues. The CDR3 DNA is TGTGCCAGTAGTAATAAGGAGAATCAGCCCCAGCATTTT. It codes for CASSNKENQPQHF.

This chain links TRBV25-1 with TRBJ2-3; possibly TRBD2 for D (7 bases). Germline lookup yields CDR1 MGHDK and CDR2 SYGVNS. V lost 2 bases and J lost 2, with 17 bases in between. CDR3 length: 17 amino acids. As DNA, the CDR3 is TGTGCCAGCAGTGAAGCCGAGGGGGGGCTCAACACAGATACGCAGTATTTT. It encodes CASSEAEGGLNTDTQYF.

The CDR3 nucleotides read TGTGCCAGCAGTTTTGAGGGCTTCGGGACCCAGTACTTC. It codes for CASSFEGFGTQYF. V usage is TRBV27 and J usage is TRBJ2-5; weak D call: TRBD2 (5 bases). Trimming stripped 3 bases from V and 7 bases from J, with 12 bases between. The CDR3 is made up of 13 amino acids. The germline V gene encodes CDR1 MNHEY and CDR2 SMNVEV (reference sequence).

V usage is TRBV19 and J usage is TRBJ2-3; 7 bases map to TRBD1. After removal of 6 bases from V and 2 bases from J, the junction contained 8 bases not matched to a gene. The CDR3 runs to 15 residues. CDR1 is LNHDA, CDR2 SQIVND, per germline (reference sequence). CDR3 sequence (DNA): TGTGCCAGTAGAAGGACAGACAGGGCCACAGATACGCAGTATTTT. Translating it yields CASRRTDRATDTQYF.

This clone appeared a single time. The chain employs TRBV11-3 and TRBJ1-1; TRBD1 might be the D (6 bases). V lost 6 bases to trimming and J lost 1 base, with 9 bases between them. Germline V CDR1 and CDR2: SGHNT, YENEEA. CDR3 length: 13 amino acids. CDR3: CASSQGKNTEAFF. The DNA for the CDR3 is TGTGCCAGCAGTCAGGGGAAGAACACTGAAGCTTTCTTT.

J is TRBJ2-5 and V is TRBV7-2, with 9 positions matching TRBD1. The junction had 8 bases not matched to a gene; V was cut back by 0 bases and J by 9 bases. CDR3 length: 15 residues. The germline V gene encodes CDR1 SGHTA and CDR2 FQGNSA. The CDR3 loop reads CASSLALSTGGPQYF. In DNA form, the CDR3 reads TGTGCCAGCAGCTTAGCGCTGTCGACAGGGGGGCCCCAGTACTTC.

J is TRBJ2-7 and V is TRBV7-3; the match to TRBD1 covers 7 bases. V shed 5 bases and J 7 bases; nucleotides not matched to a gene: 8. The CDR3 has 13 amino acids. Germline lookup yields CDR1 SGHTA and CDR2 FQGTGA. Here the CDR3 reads CASSPGTDLEQYF. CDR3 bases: TGTGCCAGCAGCCCGGGGACAGACCTGGAGCAGTACTTC.